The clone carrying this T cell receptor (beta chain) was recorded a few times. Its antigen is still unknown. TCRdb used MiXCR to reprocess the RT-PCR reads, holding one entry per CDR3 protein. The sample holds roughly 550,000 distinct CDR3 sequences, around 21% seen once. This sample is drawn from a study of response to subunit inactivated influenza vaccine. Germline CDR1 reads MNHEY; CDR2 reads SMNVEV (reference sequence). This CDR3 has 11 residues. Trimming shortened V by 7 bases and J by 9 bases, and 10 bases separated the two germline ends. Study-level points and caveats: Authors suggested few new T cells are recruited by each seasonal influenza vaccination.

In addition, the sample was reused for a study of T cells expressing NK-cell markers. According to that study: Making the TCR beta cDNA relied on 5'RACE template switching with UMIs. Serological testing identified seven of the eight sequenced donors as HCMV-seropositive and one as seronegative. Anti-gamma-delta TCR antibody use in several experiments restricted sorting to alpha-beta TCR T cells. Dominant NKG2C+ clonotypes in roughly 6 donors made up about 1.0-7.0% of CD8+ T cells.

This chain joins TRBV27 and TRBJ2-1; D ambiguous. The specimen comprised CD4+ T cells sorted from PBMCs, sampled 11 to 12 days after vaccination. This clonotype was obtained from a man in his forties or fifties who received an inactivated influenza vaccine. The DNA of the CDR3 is TGTGCCAGCATACGGAACGGTGAGCAGTTCTTC. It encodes CASIRNGEQFF.